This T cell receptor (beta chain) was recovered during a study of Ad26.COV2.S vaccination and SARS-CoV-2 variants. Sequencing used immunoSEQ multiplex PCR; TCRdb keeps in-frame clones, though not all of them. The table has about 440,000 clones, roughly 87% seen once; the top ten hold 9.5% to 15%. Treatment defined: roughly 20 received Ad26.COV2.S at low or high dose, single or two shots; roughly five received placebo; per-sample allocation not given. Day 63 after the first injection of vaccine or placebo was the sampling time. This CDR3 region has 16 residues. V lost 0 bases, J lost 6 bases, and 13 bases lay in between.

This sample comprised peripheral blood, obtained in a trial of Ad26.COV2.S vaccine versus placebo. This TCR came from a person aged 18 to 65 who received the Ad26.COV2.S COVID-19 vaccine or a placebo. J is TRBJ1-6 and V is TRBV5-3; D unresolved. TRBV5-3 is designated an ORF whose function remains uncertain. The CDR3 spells CARSLDGKWGNSPLHF. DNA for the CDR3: TGTGCCAGAAGCTTGGATGGGAAATGGGGTAATTCACCCCTCCACTTT.